The entry below describes one T cell receptor beta chain. Its antigen remains unknown. The data belong to a study of cytomegalovirus exposure and HLA in healthy donors. Study results and caveats: For cytomegalovirus status, the classifier reportedly gave diagnoses with high specificity and sensitivity. The majority of CMV-associated TCR beta chains were reported as apparently HLA-restricted in a later analysis.

Germline V lookup: CDR1 LNHDA, CDR2 SQIVND (reference sequence). The CDR3 is 13 residues long. Trimming shortened V by 0 bases and J by 6 bases, and 5 bases separated the two germline ends. PCR involved 60 Vbeta and 13 Jbeta primers. Profiling relied on immunoSEQ multiplex PCR, and the TCRdb table lists in-frame clones only, not all of them. This sample has 120,000 or so clones; 65% to 80% occur once, and the top ten carry around 5.8%. This TCR derives from a man in his late teens or twenties in good health and CMV-seropositive. Sequenced: PBMCs. The chain combines TRBV19 with TRBJ2-2; no clear D gene. The CDR3: CASSIDLPGELFF. The CDR3 region has the DNA TGTGCCAGTAGTATAGATCTCCCCGGGGAGCTGTTTTTT.